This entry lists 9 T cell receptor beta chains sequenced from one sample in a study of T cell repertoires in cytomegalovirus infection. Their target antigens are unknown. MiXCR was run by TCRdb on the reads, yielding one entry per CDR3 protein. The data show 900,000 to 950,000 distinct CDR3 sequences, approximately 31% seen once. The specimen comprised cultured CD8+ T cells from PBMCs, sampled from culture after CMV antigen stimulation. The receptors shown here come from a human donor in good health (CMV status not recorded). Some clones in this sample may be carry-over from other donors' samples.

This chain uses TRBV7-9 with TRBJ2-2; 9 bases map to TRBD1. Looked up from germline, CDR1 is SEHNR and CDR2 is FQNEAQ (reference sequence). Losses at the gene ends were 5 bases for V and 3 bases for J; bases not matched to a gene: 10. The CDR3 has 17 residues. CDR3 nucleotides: TGTGCCAGCAGCACCGTGTACTGGGACAGGGACACCGGGGAGCTGTTTTTT. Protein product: CASSTVYWDRDTGELFF. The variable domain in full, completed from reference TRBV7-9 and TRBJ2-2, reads DTGVSQNPRHKITKRGQNVTFRCDPISEHNRLYWYRQTLGQGPEFLTYFQNEAQLEKSRLLSDRFSAERPKGSFSTLEIQRTEQGDSAMYLCASSTVYWDRDTGELFFGEGSRLTVL.

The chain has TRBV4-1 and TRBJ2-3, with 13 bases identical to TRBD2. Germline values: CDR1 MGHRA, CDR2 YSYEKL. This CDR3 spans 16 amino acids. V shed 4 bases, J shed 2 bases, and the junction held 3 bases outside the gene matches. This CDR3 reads CASSPTSGGNTDTQYF. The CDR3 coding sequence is TGCGCCAGCAGCCCGACTAGCGGGGGGAACACAGATACGCAGTATTTT.

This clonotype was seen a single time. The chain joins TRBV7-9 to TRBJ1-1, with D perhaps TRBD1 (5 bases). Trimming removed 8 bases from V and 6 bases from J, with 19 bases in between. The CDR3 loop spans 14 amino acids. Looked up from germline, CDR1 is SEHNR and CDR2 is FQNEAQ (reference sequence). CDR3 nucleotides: TGTGCCAGCGGTCGGCCAGGACATAACTCTGAAGCTTTCTTT. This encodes CASGRPGHNSEAFF.

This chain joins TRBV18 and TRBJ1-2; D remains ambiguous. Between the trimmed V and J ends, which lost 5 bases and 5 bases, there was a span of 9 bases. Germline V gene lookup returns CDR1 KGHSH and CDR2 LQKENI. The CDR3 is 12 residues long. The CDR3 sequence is CASSSNMYGYTF. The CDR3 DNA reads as TGTGCCAGCTCATCAAACATGTATGGCTACACCTTC.

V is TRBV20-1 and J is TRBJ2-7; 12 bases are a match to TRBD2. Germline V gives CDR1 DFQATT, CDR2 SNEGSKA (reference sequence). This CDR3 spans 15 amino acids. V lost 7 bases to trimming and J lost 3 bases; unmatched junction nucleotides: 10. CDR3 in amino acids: CSVLSTSGGVYEQYF. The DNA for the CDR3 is TGCAGTGTCCTCTCGACTAGCGGGGGAGTCTACGAGCAGTACTTC.

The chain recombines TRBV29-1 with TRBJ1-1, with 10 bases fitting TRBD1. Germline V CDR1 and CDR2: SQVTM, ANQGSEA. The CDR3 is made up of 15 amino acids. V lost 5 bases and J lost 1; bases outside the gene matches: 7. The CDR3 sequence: CSVCRDRGQNTEAFF. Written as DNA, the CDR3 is TGCAGCGTTTGCCGGGACAGGGGCCAGAACACTGAAGCTTTCTTT.

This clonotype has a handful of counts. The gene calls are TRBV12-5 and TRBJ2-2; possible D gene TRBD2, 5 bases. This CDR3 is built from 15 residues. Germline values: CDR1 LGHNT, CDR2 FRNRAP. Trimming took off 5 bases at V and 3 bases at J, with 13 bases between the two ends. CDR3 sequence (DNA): TGTGCTAGTGGTCCCGGGGAGCTATACACCGGGGAGCTGTTTTTT. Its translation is CASGPGELYTGELFF.

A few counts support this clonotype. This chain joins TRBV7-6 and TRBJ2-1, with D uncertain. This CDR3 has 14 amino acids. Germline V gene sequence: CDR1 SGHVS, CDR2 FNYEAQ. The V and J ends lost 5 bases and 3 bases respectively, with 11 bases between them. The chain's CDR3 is CASSPSAFYNEQFF. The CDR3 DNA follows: TGTGCCAGCAGCCCCTCCGCGTTCTACAATGAGCAGTTCTTC.

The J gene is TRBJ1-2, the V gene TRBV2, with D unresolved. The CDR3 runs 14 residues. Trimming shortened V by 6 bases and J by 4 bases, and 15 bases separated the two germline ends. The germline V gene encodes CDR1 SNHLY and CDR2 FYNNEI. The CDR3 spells CASRMDGFSYGYTF. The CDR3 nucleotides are TGTGCCAGCAGGATGGACGGATTTAGCTATGGCTACACCTTC.